The T cell receptor beta chain described here comes from a study of blood T cell repertoires in COVID-19. Study details: Italy, Spain and the United States were the sources of the convalescent and acute COVID-19 samples. PBMCs, B-cell-depleted T cells, or T cells were the source of the cDNA or gDNA that made up the material.

TCRdb keeps only in-frame clones here, not all; method: immunoSEQ multiplex PCR. Seen here are 150,000 to 190,000 clones, roughly four fifths observed once, and the top ten hold 3.7%. With 8 bases removed from V and 3 bases from J, the gap between germline ends came to 11 bases. The CDR3 runs to 12 residues. Germline-derived CDR1 and CDR2 are SEHNR and FQNEAQ (reference sequence). The chain carries TRBV7-9 and TRBJ2-7; D gene uncertain. The clonotype was recovered from a woman older than 75 with acute or convalescent COVID-19. Sequenced sample: peripheral blood. This chain's CDR3 is CASGLLYYEQYF. The CDR3 DNA follows: TGTGCCAGCGGCCTACTATACTACGAGCAGTACTTC.